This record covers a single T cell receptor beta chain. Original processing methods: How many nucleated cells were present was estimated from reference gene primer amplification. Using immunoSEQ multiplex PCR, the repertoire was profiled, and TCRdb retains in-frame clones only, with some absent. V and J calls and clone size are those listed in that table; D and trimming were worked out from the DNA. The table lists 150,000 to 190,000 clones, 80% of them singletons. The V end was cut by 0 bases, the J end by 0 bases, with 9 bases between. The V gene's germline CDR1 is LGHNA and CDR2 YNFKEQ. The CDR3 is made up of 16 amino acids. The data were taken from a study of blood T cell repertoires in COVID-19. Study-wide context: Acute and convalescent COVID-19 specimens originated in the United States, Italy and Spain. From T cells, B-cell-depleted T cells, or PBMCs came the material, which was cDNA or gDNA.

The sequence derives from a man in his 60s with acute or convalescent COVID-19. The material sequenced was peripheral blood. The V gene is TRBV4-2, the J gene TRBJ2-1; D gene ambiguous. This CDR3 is CASSQDPQSSYNEQFF. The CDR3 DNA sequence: TGTGCCAGCAGCCAAGACCCACAGAGCTCCTACAATGAGCAGTTCTTC.